A selection of T cell receptor beta chains follows, all from one sample in a study of shared clonotypes between healthy human individuals. The method was immunoSEQ multiplex PCR; TCRdb's version includes in-frame clones alone and lacks a portion of them. The table shows a few million clones, with approximately 96% occurring only once. Material for sequencing was naive CD4+ T cells sorted from blood. Source of these receptors: a man younger than 35 in good health. CDR3s leave out the opening cysteine and the closing phenylalanine or tryptophan.

j_call v_call cdr3_aa
TRBJ1-6 TRBV7-6 ASSLLGNRVGASYNSPLH
TRBJ2-5 TRBV13 ASSSNNRGQETQY
TRBJ1-2 TRBV27 ASSLPTGDGYT
TRBJ2-7 TRBV27 ASSLYGTNEQY
TRBJ2-5 TRBV7-2 ASSFSLVGGTQY
TRBJ2-7 TRBV6-5 ASSYRDRGNYEQY
TRBJ1-4 TRBV19 ASRRGNEKLF
TRBJ2-7 TRBV19 ASSGRGEQY
TRBJ1-2 TRBV6-1 ASSEPGNYGYT
TRBJ2-3 TRBV9 ASSVGTSGSLDTQY
TRBJ2-3 TRBV10-1 ASSRQGRGTDTQY
TRBJ2-3 TRBV9 ASSISGDFTDTQY
TRBJ2-3 TRBV9 ASSPRRTSDTQY
TRBJ2-1 TRBV7-2 ASSLASGAYNEQF
TRBJ2-5 TRBV9 ASSVQGRSQETQY
TRBJ1-3 TRBV5-4 ASTFGGTVSGNTIY
TRBJ2-2 TRBV30 AWGDSWAGELF
TRBJ2-5 TRBV6-1 ASTRTGRETQY
TRBJ1-1 TRBV4-3 ASSQVRGARTEAF
TRBJ2-7 TRBV5-4 ASSFPGQYYEQY
TRBJ1-3 TRBV6-5 ASSPLVSGNTIY
TRBJ1-4 TRBV6-6 ASSWVQSSNEKLF
TRBJ2-5 TRBV19 ASSSSTGYQETQY
TRBJ1-1 TRBV30 AGRADRSTEAF
TRBJ1-1 TRBV6-5 ASSYSSLIHDTEAF
TRBJ2-7 TRBV7-5 ARSLGTKRETPGSEQY
TRBJ1-1 TRBV18 ASSPVRGEAF
TRBJ2-7 TRBV12-5 ASGLVLGQGAHEQY
TRBJ1-1 TRBV6-1 ASTQGAKGTEAF
TRBJ2-5 TRBV11-1 ASSSTGGGETQY
TRBJ1-6 TRBV11-1 ASRPRRINSPLH
TRBJ2-7 TRBV4-1 ASSQETTSGTYEQY
TRBJ1-2 TRBV11-2 ASSLGALGGNGYT
TRBJ2-2 TRBV28 ASHGGQGAPGELF
TRBJ2-1 TRBV5-1 ASSLSGGPINEQF
TRBJ1-4 TRBV7-8 ASSSDSEKLF
TRBJ1-1 TRBV30 AWSTRRFNTEAF
TRBJ2-5 TRBV4-1 ASSQGGMGFTETQY
TRBJ2-3 TRBV11-2 ASSLGFGTQY
TRBJ2-1 TRBV27 ASSLTSGSHNEQF
TRBJ1-4 TRBV7-9 ASSATRGWTNEKLF
TRBJ1-4 TRBV30 AWSRSANEKLF
TRBJ1-6 TRBV30 AWGVNNSPLH
TRBJ1-5 TRBV6-1 ASSREGGAQPQH
TRBJ2-3 TRBV30 AWSVHFTDTQY
TRBJ2-7 TRBV5-1 ASSLLGTDTYEQY
TRBJ2-2 TRBV10-3 AIRGSQVPTGELF
TRBJ1-4 TRBV30 AWSVGAGVEKLF
TRBJ1-3 TRBV30 AWGRNTIY
TRBJ1-1 TRBV5-1 ASSRGLGQAPTEAF
TRBJ1-2 TRBV7-9 ASRRDRNYGYT
TRBJ2-2 TRBV2 ASCTFITGELF
TRBJ2-7 TRBV14 ASSQGRFLSYEQY
TRBJ1-1 TRBV11-2 ASSSQGIWTEAF
TRBJ2-5 TRBV5-4 ASSFGTGGLETQY
TRBJ2-1 TRBV5-6 ASSSDRGAFWNEQF
TRBJ1-4 TRBV6-7 ARNLPGTGFATNEKLF